This T cell receptor (beta chain) was captured by sequencing in a study of T-cell memory formation after mild COVID-19. MiXCR, run by TCRdb on the 5' RACE reads, gives a single entry per CDR3 protein. The sample holds roughly 450,000 distinct CDR3 sequences, more than 15% seen once. CDR1 and CDR2 (germline): KGHSY, FQNENV. J lost 1 base, V lost 0 bases, and 6 bases had no gene match. The CDR3 consists of 17 residues. The chain employs TRBV16 and TRBJ2-3; 8 positions agree with TRBD2. The sequencing sample was made of PBMCs or a T cell subset sorted from them (not recorded which). This receptor was taken from a man aged 18 to 29 who had mild COVID-19 (a few samples of this study predate the infection). Cell type and time point are not known. The CDR3 loop is CASSQSSGGTRTDTQYF. In nucleotides, the CDR3 is TGTGCCAGCAGCCAATCATCGGGGGGGACACGCACAGATACGCAGTATTTT. The full variable domain, its missing parts supplied by reference TRBV16 and TRBJ2-3, is GEEVAQTPKHLVRGEGQKAKLYCAPIKGHSYVFWYQQVLKNEFKFLISFQNENVFDETGMPKERFSAKCLPNSPCSLEIQATKLEDSAVYFCASSQSSGGTRTDTQYFGPGTRLTVL.